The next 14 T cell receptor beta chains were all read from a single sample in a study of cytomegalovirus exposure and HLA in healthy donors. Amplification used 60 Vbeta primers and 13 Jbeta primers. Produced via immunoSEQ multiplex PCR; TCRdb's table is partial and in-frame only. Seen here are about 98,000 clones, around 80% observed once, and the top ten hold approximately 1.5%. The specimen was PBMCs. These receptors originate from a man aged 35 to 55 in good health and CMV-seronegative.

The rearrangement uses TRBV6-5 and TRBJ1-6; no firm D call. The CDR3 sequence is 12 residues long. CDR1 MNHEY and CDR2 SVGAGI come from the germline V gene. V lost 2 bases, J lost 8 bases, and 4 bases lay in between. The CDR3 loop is CASSYGDSPLHF. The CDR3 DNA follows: TGTGCCAGCAGTTACGGAGATTCACCCCTCCACTTT.

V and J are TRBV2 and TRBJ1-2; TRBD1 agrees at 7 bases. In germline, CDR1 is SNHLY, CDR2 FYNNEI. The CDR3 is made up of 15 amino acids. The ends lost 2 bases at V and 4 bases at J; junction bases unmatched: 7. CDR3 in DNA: TGTGCCAGCAGTGAATCGGGACAGCCTATCTATGGCTACACCTTC. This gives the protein CASSESGQPIYGYTF.

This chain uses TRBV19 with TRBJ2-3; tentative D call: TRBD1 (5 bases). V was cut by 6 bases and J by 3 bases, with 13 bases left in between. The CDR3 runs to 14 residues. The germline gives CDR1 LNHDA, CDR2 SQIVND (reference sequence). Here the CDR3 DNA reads TGTGCCAGTAGGCCAGGGCCCGTGACAGATACGCAGTATTTT. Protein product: CASRPGPVTDTQYF.

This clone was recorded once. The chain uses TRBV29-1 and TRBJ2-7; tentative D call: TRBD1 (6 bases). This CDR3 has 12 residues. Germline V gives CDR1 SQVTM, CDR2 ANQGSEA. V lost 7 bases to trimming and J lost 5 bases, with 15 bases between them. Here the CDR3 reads CSGGRGTHEQYF. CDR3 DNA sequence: TGCAGCGGTGGCAGGGGTACTCACGAGCAGTACTTC.

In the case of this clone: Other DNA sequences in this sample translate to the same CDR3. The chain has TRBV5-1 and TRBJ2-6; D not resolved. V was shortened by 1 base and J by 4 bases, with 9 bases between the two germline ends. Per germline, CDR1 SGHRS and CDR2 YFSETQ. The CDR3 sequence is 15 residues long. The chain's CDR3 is CASSLLSSGANVLTF. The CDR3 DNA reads TGCGCCAGCAGCTTGTTGAGTTCCGGGGCCAACGTCCTGACTTTC.

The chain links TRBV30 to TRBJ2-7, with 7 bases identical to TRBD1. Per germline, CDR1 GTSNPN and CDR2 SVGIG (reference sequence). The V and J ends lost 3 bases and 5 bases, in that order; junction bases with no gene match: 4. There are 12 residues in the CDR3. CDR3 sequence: CAWRGTDDEQYF. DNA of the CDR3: TGTGCCTGGAGGGGGACAGACGACGAGCAGTACTTC.

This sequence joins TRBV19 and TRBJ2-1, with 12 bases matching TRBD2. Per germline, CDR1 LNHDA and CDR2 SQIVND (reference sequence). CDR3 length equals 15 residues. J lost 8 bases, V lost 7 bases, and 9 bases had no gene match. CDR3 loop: CASKGLAGGRDEQFF. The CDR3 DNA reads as TGTGCCAGTAAAGGGCTAGCGGGGGGGCGGGATGAGCAGTTCTTC.

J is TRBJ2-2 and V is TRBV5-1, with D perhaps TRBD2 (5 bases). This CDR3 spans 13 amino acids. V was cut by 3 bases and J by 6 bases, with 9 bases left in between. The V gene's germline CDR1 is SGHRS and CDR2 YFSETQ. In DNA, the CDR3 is TGCGCCAGCAGCTCACTAGGTCCCGGGGAGCTGTTTTTT. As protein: CASSSLGPGELFF.

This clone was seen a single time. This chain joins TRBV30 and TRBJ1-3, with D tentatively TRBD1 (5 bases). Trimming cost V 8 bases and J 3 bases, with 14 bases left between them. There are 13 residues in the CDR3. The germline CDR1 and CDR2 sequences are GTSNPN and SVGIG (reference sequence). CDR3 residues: CATRQSNGNTIYF. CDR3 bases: TGTGCCACCCGACAGTCTAATGGAAACACCATATATTTT.

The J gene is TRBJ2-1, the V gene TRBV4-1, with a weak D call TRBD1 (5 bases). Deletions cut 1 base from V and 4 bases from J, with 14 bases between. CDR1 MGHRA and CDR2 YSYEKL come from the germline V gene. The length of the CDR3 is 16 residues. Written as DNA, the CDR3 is TGCGCCAGCAGCCAAGGGTGGCAGGGTCGATACAATGAGCAGTTCTTC. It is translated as CASSQGWQGRYNEQFF.

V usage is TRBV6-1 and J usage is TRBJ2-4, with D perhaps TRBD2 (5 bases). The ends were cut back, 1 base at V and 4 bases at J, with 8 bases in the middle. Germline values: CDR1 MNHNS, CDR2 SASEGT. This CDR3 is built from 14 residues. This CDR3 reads CASSEERGKNIQYF. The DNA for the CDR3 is TGTGCCAGCAGTGAAGAACGGGGAAAAAACATTCAGTACTTC.

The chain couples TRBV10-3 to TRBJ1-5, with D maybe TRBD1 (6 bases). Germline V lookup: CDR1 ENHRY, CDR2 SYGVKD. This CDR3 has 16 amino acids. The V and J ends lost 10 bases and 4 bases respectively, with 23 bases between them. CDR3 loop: CATRDKVTGSNQPQHF. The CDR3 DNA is TGTGCCACCAGGGACAAGGTAACCGGATCTAATCAGCCCCAGCATTTT.

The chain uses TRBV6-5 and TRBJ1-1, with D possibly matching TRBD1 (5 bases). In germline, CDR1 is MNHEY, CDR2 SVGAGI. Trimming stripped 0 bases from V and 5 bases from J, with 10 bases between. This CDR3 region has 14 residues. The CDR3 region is CASSYSQGGTEAFF. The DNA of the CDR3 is TGTGCCAGCAGTTACTCCCAGGGAGGAACTGAAGCTTTCTTT.

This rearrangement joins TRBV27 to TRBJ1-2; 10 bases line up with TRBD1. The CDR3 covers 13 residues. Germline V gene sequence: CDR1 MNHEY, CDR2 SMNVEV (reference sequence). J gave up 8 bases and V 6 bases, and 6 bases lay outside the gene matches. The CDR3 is CASSRDRGWGYTF. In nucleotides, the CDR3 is TGTGCCAGCAGCCGGGACAGGGGTTGGGGCTACACCTTC.